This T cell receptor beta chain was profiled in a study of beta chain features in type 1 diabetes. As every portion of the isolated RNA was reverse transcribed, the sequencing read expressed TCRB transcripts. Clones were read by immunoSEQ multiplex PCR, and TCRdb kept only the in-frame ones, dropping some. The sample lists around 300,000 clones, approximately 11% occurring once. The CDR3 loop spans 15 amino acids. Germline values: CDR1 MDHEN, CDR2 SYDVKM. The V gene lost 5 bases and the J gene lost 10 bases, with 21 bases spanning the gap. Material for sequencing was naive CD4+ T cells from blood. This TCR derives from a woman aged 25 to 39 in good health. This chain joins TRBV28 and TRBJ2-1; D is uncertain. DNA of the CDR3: TGTGCCAGCAGTCCGATAGTGATGTCTTCATTAGAGCAGTTCTTC. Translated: CASSPIVMSSLEQFF.